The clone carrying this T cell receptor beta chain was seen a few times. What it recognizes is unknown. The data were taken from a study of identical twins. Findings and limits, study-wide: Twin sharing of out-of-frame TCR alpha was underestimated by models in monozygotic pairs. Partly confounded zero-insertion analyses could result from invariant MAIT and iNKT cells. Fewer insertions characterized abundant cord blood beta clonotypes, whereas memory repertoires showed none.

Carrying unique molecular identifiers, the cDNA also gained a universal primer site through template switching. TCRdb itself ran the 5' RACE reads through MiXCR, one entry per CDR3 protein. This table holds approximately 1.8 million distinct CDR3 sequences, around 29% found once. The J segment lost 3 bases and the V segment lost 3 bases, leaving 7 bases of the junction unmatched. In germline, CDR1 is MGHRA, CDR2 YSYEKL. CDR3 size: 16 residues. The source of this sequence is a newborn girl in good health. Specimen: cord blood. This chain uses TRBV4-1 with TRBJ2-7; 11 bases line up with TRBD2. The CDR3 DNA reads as TGCGCCAGCAGCCAGGTGTGGGGGACTAGCGGCTACGAGCAGTACTTC. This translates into CASSQVWGTSGYEQYF.